This TCR beta chain emerged from a study of T cell repertoires in cytomegalovirus infection. Study background: CMV epitopes, recently identified HLA-C-restricted and well-studied HLA-B-restricted, were used. Public TCR beta signatures were indicative of both CMV infection and a matching HLA type. Study-wide results and limits: CMV-specific HLA-C-restricted TCR beta clonotypes dominated the ex vivo response.

CDR1 and CDR2 (germline): SNHLY, FYNNEI. V was clipped by 2 bases and J by 3 bases, with 11 bases between them. The CDR3 spans 14 residues. A single record per CDR3 protein comes from TCRdb applying MiXCR to the reads. The sample lists roughly 700,000 distinct CDR3 sequences; roughly 36% were seen once. This clonotype was detected only once. Its antigen is unknown. Sequenced material: cultured PBMCs, taken from culture after CMV antigen stimulation. This clonotype originated in a human donor in good health (CMV status not recorded). Some clones in this sample may be carry-over from other donors' samples. The J gene is TRBJ2-7, the V gene TRBV2, with D uncertain. The CDR3 reads CASSERDSGYEQYF. The CDR3 coding sequence is TGTGCCAGCAGTGAAAGGGATTCGGGCTACGAGCAGTACTTC.